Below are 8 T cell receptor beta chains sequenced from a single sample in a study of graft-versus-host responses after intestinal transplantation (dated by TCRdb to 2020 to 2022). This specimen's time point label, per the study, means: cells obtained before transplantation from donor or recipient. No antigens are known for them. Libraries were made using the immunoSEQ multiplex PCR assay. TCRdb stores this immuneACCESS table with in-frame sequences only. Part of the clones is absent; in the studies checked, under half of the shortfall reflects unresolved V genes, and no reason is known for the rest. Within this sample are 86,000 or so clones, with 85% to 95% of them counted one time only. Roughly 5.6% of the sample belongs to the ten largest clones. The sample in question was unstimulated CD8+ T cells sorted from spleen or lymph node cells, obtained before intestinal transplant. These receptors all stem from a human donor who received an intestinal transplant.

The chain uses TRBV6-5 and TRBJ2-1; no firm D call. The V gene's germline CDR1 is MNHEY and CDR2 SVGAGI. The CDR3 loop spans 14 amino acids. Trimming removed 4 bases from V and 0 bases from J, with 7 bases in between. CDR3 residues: CASSLKSSYNEQFF. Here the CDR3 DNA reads TGTGCCAGCAGTTTGAAGAGCTCCTACAATGAGCAGTTCTTC.

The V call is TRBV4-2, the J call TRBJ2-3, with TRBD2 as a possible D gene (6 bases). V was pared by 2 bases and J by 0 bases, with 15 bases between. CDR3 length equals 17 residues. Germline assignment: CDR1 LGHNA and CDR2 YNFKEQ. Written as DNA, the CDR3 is TGTGCCAGCAGCCAACCCAACTATCGGGGGAGCACAGATACGCAGTATTTT. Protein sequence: CASSQPNYRGSTDTQYF.

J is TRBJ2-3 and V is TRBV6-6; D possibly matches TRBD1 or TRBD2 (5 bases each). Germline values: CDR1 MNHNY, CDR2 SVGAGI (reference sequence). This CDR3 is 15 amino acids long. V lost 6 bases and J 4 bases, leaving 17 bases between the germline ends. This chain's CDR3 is CASSTSWGTADTQYF. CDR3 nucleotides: TGTGCCAGCAGCACCTCGTGGGGGACCGCAGATACGCAGTATTTT.

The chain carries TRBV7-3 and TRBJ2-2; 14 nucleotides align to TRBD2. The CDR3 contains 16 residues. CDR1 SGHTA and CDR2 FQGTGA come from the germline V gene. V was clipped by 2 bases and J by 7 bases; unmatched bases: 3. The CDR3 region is CASSLYGLAGGGELFF. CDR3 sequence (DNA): TGTGCCAGCAGCTTATACGGACTAGCGGGAGGCGGGGAGCTGTTTTTT.

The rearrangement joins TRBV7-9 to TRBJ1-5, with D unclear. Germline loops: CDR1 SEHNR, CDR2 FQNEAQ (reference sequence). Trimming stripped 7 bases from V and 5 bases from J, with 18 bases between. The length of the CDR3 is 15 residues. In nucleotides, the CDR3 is TGTGCCAGCAACCCCATCGTGGAGACCGATCAGCCCCAGCATTTT. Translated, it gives CASNPIVETDQPQHF.

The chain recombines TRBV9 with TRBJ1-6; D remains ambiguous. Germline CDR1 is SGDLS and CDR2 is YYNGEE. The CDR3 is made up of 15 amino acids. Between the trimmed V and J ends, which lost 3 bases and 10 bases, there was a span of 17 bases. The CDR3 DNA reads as TGTGCCAGCAGCGCACGACCGCTCGTGTCCTCACCCCTCCACTTT. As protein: CASSARPLVSSPLHF.

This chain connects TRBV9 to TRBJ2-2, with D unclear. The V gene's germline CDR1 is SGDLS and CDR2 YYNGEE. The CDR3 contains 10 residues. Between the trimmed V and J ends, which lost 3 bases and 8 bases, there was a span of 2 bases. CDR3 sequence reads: CASSGGELFF. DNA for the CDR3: TGTGCCAGCAGCGGTGGGGAGCTGTTTTTT. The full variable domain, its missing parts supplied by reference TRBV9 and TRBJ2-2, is DSGVTQTPKHLITATGQRVTLRCSPRSGDLSVYWYQQSLDQGLQFLIQYYNGEERAKGNILERFSAQQFPDLHSELNLSSLELGDSALYFCASSGGELFFGEGSRLTVL.

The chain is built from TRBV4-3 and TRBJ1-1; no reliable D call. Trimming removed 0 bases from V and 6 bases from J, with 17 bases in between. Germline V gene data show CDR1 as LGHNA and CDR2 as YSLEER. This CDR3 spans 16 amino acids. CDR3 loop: CASSQDHRPENSEAFF. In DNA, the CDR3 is TGCGCCAGCAGCCAAGATCATAGGCCCGAGAATTCTGAAGCTTTCTTT.